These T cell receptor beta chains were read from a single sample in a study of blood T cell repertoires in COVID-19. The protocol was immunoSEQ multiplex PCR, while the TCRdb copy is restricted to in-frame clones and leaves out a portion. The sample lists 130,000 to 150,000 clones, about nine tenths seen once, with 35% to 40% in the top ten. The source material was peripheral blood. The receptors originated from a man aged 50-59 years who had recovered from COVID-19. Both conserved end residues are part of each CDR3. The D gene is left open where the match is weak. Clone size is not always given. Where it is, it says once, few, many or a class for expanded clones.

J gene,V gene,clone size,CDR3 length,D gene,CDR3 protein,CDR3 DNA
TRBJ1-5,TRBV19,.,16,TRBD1,CASSTGGGAGNQPQHF,TGTGCCAGTAGTACAGGGGGCGGCGCTGGCAATCAGCCCCAGCATTTT
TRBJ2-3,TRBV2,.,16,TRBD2,CASSELGSGGADTQYF,TGTGCCAGCAGTGAATTGGGTAGCGGGGGGGCGGATACGCAGTATTTT
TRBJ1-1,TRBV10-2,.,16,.,CASSDRRVTRNTEAFF,TGCGCCAGCAGTGACCGCCGGGTTACGAGGAACACTGAAGCTTTCTTT
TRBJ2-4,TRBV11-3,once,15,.,CASSLMEGARNIQYF,TGTGCCAGCAGCTTAATGGAGGGGGCCAGAAACATTCAGTACTTC
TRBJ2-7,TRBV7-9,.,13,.,CASSPRQEFEQYF,TGTGCCAGCAGCCCGAGACAGGAGTTCGAGCAGTACTTC
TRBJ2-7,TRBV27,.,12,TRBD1,CASRGRGFEQYF,TGTGCCAGCAGGGGCAGGGGGTTCGAGCAGTACTTC
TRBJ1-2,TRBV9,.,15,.,CASRAGRGSSYGYTF,TGTGCCAGCAGGGCGGGGAGGGGCTCGAGCTATGGCTACACCTTC
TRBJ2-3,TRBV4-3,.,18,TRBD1,CASSQESGQGPLTGTQYF,TGCGCCAGCAGCCAAGAATCGGGACAGGGGCCTCTTACGGGTACGCAGTATTTT
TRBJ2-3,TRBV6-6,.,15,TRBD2,CASSYAGGRTDTQYF,TGTGCCAGCAGTTACGCGGGGGGTCGCACAGATACGCAGTATTTT
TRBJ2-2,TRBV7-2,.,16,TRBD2,CASSLAAPSGTGELFF,TGTGCCAGCAGCTTAGCCGCCCCTAGCGGCACCGGGGAGCTGTTTTTT
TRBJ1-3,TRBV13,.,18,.,CASSLGPLQGFSGNTIYF,TGTGCCAGCAGCTTAGGCCCCCTACAGGGTTTTTCTGGAAACACCATATATTTT
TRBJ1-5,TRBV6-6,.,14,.,CASSRGGGNQPQHF,TGTGCCAGCAGTAGGGGGGGCGGCAATCAGCCCCAGCATTTT
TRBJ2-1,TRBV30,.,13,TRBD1,CAWSTGGRNEQFF,TGTGCCTGGAGCACAGGGGGCCGGAATGAGCAGTTCTTC
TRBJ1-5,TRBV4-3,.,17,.,CASSQDWGRQSNQPQHF,TGCGCCAGCAGCCAAGATTGGGGGCGACAGAGCAATCAGCCCCAGCATTTT
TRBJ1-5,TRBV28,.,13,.,CASSHSFRGPQHF,TGTGCCAGCAGTCACTCATTTCGGGGGCCCCAGCATTTT
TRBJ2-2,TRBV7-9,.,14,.,CASSLQGGGGELFF,TGTGCCAGCAGCTTACAGGGGGGCGGCGGGGAGCTGTTTTTT
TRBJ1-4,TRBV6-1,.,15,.,CASSEQGHHNEKLFF,TGTGCCAGCAGTGAACAGGGACATCATAATGAAAAACTGTTTTTT
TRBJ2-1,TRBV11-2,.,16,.,CASSLSSRLAYNEQFF,TGTGCCAGCAGCTTATCGTCTAGACTTGCCTACAATGAGCAGTTCTTC
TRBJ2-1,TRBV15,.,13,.,CATSRDSYNEQFF,TGTGCCACCAGCAGGGACAGCTACAATGAGCAGTTCTTC
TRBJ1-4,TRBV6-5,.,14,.,CASRGLEYNEKLFF,TGTGCCAGCCGAGGGCTGGAATATAATGAAAAACTGTTTTTT
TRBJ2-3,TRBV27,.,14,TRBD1,CASSLQGASDTQYF,TGTGCCAGCAGTTTACAGGGGGCCTCAGATACGCAGTATTTT
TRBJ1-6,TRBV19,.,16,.,CASSTPMDWDNSPLHF,TGTGCCAGTAGTACACCCATGGACTGGGATAATTCACCCCTCCACTTT
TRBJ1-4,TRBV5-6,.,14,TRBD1,CASSFPGGDEKLFF,TGTGCCAGCAGCTTCCCAGGGGGAGACGAAAAACTGTTTTTT
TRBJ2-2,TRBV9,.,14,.,CASSPRGGTGELFF,TGTGCCAGCAGCCCGCGGGGAGGCACCGGGGAGCTGTTTTTT
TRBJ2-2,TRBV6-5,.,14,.,CASSYSGNTGELFF,TGTGCCAGCAGTTATTCAGGGAACACCGGGGAGCTGTTTTTT
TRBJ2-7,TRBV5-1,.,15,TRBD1,CASSLGGTGQYEQYF,TGCGCCAGCAGCTTGGGAGGGACAGGGCAGTACGAGCAGTACTTC
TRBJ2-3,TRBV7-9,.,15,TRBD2,CASSPSGGVTDTQYF,TGTGCCAGCAGCCCGAGCGGGGGGGTTACAGATACGCAGTATTTT
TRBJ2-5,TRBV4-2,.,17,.,CASSSRPPGHQEETQYF,TGTGCCAGCAGCTCCCGACCCCCGGGACACCAAGAAGAGACCCAGTACTTC
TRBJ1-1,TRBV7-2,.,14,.,CASSLAGRATEAFF,TGTGCCAGCAGCTTAGCGGGGAGAGCCACTGAAGCTTTCTTT
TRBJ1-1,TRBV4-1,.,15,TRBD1,CASSHPGQGGTEAFF,TGCGCCAGCAGCCACCCGGGACAGGGAGGGACTGAAGCTTTCTTT
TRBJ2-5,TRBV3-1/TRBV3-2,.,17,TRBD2,CASSHHYGRGNQETQYF,TGTGCCAGCAGCCACCACTACGGGAGGGGGAACCAAGAGACCCAGTACTTC
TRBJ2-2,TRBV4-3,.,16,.,CASSQEFQLATGELFF,TGCGCCAGCAGCCAAGAATTCCAGTTGGCCACCGGGGAGCTGTTTTTT
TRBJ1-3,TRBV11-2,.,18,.,CASSLDPPGMPSGNTIYF,TGTGCCAGCAGTTTAGACCCCCCCGGGATGCCCTCTGGAAACACCATATATTTT
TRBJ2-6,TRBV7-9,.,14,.,CASSLVTGANVLTF,TGTGCCAGCAGCTTAGTAACTGGGGCCAACGTCCTGACTTTC
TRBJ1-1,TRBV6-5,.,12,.,CASTRGYAEAFF,TGTGCCAGCACCCGGGGATACGCTGAAGCTTTCTTT
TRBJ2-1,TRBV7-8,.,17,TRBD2,CASSSGLAGGSYNEQFF,TGTGCCAGCAGCTCGGGACTAGCGGGGGGGTCCTACAATGAGCAGTTCTTC
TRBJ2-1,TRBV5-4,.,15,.,CASSLSQGQNNEQFF,TGTGCCAGCAGCTTGTCTCAGGGGCAGAACAATGAGCAGTTCTTC
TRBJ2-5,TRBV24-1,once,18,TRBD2,CATRKNPGLAGVQETQYF,TGTGCCACCAGGAAAAACCCGGGACTAGCGGGGGTTCAAGAGACCCAGTACTTC
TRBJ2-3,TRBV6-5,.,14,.,CASSYSDSGDTQYF,TGTGCCAGCAGTTACTCTGATAGCGGAGATACGCAGTATTTT
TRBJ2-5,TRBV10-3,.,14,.,CAISESKGQETQYF,TGTGCCATCAGTGAGTCGAAGGGGCAAGAGACCCAGTACTTC
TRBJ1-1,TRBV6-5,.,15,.,CASTIGHGQNTEAFF,TGTGCCAGCACCATAGGACACGGACAGAACACTGAAGCTTTCTTT
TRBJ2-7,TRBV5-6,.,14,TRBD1,CASSLTGQGNEQYF,TGTGCCAGCAGCTTGACAGGACAGGGGAACGAGCAGTACTTC
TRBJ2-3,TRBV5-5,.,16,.,CASSLGTGEVADTQYF,TGTGCCAGCAGCTTAGGTACAGGGGAGGTTGCGGATACGCAGTATTTT
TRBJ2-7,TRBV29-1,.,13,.,CSVVGLAIREQYF,TGCAGCGTTGTCGGTCTAGCGATACGGGAGCAGTACTTC
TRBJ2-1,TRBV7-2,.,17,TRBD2,CASSLNPSGASYNEQFF,TGTGCCAGCAGCCTCAATCCTAGCGGGGCTAGCTACAATGAGCAGTTCTTC
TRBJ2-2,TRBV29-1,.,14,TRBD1,CSVTGTGNTGELFF,TGCAGCGTAACCGGGACAGGGAACACCGGGGAGCTGTTTTTT
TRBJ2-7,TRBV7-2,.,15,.,CASSVGASFSYEQYF,TGTGCCAGCAGCGTGGGAGCATCTTTCTCCTACGAGCAGTACTTC
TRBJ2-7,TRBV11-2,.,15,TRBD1,CASSLGGQGVYEQYF,TGTGCCAGCAGCTTAGGGGGACAGGGGGTCTACGAGCAGTACTTC
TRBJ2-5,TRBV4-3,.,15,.,CASSQRTGGQETQYF,TGCGCCAGCAGCCAGCGGACAGGAGGGCAAGAGACCCAGTACTTC
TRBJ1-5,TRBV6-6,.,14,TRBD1,CASSQRQGDQPQHF,TGTGCCAGCAGTCAGCGACAGGGGGATCAGCCCCAGCATTTT
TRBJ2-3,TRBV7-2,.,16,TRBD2,CASSLVSGGNPDTQYF,TGTGCCAGCAGCTTAGTTAGCGGGGGTAATCCAGATACGCAGTATTTT
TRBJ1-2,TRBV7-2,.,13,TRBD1,CASSFQGAYGYTF,TGTGCCAGCAGCTTCCAGGGGGCCTATGGCTACACCTTC
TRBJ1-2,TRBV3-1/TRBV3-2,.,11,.,CASQGRDGYTF,TGTGCCAGCCAAGGGAGGGATGGCTACACCTTC
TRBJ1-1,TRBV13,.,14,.,CASSFGGGGTEAFF,TGTGCCAGCAGCTTTGGGGGCGGGGGCACTGAAGCTTTCTTT